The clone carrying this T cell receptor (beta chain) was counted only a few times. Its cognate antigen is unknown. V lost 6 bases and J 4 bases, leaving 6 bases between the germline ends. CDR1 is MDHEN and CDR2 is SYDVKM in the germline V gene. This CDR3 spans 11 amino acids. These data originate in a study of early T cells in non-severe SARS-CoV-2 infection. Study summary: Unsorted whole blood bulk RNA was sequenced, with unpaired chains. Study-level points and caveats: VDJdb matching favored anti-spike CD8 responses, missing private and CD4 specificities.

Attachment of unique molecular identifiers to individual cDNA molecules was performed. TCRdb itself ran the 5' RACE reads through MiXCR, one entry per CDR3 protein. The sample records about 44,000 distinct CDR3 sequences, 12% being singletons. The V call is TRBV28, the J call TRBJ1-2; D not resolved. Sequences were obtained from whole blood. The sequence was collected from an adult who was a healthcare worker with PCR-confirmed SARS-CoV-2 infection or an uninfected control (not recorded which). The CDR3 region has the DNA TGTGCCAGCAGACGGACCTATGGCTACACCTTC. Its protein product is CASRRTYGYTF.